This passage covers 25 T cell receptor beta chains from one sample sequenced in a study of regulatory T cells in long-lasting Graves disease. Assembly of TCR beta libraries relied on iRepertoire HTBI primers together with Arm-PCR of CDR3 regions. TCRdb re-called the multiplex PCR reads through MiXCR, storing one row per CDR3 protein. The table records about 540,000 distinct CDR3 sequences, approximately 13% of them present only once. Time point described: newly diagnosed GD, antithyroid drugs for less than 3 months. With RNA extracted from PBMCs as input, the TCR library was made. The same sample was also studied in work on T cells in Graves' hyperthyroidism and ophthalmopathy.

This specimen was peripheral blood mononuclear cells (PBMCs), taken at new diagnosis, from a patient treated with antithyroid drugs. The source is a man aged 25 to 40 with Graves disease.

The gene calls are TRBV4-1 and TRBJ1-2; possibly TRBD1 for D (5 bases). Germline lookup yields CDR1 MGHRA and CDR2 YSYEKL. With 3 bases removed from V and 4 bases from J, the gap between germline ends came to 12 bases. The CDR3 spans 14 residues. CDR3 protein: CASSQPGTLYGYTF. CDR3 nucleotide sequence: TGCGCCAGCAGCCAGCCAGGGACTCTCTATGGCTACACCTTC.

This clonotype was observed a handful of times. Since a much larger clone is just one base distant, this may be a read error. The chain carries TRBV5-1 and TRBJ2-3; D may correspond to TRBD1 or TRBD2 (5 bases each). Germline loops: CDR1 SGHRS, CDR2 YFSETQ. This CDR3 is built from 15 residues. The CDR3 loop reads CASSGTGTPPDMQYF. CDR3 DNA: TGCGCCAGCAGCGGTACCGGGACGCCTCCAGATATGCAGTATTTT.

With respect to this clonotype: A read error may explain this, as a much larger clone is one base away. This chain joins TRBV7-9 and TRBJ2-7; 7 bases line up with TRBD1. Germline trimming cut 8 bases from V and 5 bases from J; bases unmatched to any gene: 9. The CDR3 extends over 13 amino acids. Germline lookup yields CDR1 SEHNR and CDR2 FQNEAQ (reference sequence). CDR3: CASGRDRDHEQYF. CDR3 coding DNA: TGTGCCAGCGGCCGCGACAGGGACCACGAGCAGTACTTC.

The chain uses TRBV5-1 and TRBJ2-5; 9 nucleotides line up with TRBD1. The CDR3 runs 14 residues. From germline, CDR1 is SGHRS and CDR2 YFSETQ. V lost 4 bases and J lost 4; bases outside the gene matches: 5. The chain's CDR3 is CASSTGDRVETQYF. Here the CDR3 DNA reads TGCGCCAGCAGCACGGGGGACAGGGTAGAGACCCAGTACTTC.

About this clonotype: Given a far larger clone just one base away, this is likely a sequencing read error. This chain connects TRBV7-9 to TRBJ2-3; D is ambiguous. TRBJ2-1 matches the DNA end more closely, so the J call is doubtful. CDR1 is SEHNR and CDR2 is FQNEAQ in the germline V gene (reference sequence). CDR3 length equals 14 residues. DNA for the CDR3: TGTGCCAGCAGTCTTCTGGTCGATCCTAATGAGCAGTTCTTC. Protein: CASSLLVDPNEQFF.

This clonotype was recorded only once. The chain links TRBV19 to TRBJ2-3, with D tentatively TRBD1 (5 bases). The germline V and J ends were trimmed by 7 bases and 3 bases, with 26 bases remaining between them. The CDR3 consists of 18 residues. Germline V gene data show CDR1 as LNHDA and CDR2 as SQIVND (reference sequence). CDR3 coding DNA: TGTGCCAGTACCCCCAAAGGATTTAGGACAACTCGTACAGATACGCAGTATTTT. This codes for CASTPKGFRTTRTDTQYF.

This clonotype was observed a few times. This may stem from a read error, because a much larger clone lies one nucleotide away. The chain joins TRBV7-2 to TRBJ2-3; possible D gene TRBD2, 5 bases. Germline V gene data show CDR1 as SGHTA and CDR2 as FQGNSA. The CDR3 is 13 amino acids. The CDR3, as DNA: TGTGCCAGCAGTGGCGGGCACACAGATACGCGGTATTTT. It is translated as CASSGGHTDTRYF.

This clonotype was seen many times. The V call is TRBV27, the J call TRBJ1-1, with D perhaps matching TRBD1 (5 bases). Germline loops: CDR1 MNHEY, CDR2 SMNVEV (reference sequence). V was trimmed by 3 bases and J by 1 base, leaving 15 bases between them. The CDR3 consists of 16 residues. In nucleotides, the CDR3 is TGTGCCAGCAGTTTTGGTTTAGGGACGGCGAACACTGAAGCTTTCTTT. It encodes CASSFGLGTANTEAFF.

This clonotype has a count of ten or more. The CDR3 reads CASSVPSGFYNEQFF. DNA for the CDR3: TGTGCCAGCAGCGTGCCTTCTGGTTTTTACAATGAGCAGTTCTTC. The chain links TRBV9 to TRBJ2-1; no clear D gene. Germline-derived CDR1 and CDR2 are SGDLS and YYNGEE. The CDR3 spans 15 residues. The ends were cut back, 2 bases at V and 4 bases at J, with 13 bases in the middle.

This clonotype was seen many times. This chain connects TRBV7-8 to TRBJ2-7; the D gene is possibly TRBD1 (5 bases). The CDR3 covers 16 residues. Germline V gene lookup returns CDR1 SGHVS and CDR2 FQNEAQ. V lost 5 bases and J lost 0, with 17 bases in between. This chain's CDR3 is CASSARPTAISYEQYF. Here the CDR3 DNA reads TGTGCCAGCAGCGCCCGACCGACAGCTATCTCCTACGAGCAGTACTTC.

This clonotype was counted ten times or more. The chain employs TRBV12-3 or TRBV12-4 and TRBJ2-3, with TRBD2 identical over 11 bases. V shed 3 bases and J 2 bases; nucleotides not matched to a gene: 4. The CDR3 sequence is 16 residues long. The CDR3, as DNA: TGTGCCAGCAGTTTCGTAGCGGGAGGGCACACAGATACGCAGTATTTT. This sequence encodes CASSFVAGGHTDTQYF.

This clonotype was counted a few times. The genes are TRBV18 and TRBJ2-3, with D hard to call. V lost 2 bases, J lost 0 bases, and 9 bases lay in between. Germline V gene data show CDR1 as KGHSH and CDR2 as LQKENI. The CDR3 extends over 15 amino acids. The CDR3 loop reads CASSPEGISTDTQYF. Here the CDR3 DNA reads TGTGCCAGCTCACCAGAAGGGATAAGCACAGATACGCAGTATTTT.

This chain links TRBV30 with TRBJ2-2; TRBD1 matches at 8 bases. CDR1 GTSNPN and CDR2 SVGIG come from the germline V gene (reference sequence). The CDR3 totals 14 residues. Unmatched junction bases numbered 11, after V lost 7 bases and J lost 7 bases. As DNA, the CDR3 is TGTGCCTTACAAATCGGGACAGGAGGCGGGGAGCTGTTTTTT. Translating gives CALQIGTGGGELFF.

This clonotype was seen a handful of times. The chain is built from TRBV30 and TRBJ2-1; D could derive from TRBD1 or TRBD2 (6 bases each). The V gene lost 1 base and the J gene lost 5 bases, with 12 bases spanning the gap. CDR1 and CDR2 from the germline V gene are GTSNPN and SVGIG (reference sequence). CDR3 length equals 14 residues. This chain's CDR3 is CAWSEGDFHNEQFF. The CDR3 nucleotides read TGTGCCTGGAGTGAGGGGGACTTCCACAATGAGCAGTTCTTC.

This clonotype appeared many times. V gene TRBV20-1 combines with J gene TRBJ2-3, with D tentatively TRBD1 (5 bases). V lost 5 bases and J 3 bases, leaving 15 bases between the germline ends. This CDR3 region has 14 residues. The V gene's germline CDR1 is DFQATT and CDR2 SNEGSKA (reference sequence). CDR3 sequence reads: CSAPREGVTDTQYF. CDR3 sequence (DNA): TGCAGTGCTCCCCGAGAAGGGGTAACAGATACGCAGTATTTT.

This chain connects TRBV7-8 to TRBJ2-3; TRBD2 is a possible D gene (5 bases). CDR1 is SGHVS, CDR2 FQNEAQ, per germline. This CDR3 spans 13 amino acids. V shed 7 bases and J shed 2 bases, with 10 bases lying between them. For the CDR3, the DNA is TGTGCCAGCACCAGGACTGTCACAGATACGCAGTATTTT. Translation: CASTRTVTDTQYF.

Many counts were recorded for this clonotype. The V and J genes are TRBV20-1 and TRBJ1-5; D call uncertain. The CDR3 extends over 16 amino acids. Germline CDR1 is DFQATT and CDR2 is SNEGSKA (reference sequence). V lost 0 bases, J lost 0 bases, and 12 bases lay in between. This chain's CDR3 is CSARDGRRDSNQPQHF. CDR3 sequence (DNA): TGCAGTGCTAGAGATGGGAGGCGGGATAGCAATCAGCCCCAGCATTTT.

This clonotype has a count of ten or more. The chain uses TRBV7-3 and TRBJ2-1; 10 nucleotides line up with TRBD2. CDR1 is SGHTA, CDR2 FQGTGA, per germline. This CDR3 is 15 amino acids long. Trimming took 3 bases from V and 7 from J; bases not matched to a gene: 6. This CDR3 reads CASSFTSGIVNEQFF. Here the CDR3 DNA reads TGTGCCAGCAGCTTTACTAGCGGGATCGTAAATGAGCAGTTCTTC. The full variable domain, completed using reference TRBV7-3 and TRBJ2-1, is GAGVSQTPSNKVTEKGKYVELRCDPISGHTALYWYRQSLGQGPEFLIYFQGTGAADDSGLPNDRFFAVRPEGSVSTLKIQRTERGDSAVYLCASSFTSGIVNEQFFGPGTRLTVL.

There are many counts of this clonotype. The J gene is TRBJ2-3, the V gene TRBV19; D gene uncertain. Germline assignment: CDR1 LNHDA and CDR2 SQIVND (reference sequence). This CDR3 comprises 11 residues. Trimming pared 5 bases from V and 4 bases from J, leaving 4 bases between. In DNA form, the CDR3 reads TGTGCCAGTAGTCACGCAGATACGCAGTATTTT. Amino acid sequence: CASSHADTQYF.

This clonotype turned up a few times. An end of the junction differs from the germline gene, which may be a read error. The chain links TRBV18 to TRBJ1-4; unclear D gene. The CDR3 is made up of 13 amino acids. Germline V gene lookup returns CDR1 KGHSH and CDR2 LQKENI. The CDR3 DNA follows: TGTGCCGGCTCACCACCTTCTCGAGAAAAACTGTTTTTT. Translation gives CAGSPPSREKLFF.

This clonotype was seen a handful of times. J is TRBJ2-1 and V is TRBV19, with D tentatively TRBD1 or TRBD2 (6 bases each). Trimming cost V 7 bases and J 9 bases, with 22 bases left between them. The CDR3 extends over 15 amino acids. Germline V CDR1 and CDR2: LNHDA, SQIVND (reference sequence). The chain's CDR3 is CASNPGGTLGREQFF. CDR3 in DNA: TGTGCCAGTAACCCTGGGGGGACACTAGGACGTGAGCAGTTCTTC.

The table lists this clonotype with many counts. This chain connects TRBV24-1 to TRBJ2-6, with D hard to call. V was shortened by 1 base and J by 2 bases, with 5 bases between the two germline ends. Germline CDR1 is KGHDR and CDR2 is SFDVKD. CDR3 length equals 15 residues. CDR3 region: CATSDFRAGANVLTF. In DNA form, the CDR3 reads TGTGCCACCAGTGATTTCCGGGCTGGGGCCAACGTCCTGACTTTC.

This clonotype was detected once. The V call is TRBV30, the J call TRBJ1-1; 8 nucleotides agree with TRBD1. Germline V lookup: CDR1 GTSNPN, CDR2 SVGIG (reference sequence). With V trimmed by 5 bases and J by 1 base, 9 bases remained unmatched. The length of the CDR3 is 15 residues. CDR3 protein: CAWAQGAGRNTEAFF. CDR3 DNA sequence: TGTGCCTGGGCCCAGGGGGCGGGTAGGAACACTGAAGCTTTCTTT.

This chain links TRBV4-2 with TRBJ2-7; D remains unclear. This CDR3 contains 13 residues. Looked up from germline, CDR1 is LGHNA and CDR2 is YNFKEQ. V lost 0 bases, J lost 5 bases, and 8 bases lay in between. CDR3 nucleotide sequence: TGTGCCAGCAGCCAAGAGAGAGCCGACGAGCAGTACTTC. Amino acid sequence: CASSQERADEQYF.

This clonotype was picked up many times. The CDR3 here is CASSLVGTRNEQYF. DNA for the CDR3: TGTGCCAGCAGCTTAGTCGGGACTCGTAACGAGCAGTACTTC. V is TRBV7-6 and J is TRBJ2-7; a possible D gene is TRBD2 (6 bases). V dropped 1 base and J dropped 5 bases, with 12 bases sitting between them. This CDR3 comprises 14 residues. Looked up from germline, CDR1 is SGHVS and CDR2 is FNYEAQ.